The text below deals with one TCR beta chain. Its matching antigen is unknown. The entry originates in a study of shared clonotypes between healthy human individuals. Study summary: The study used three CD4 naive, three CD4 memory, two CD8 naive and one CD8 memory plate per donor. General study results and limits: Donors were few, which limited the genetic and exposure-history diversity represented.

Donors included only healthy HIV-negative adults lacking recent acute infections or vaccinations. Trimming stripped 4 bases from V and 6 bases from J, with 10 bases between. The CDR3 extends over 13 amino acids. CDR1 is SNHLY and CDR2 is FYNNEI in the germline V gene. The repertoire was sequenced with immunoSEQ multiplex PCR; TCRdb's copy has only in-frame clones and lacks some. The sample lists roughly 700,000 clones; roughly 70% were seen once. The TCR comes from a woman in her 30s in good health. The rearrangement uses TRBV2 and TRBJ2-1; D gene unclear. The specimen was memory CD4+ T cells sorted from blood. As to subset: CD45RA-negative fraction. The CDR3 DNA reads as TGTGCCAGCAGTGGGTTAAGAGTCAATGAGCAGTTCTTC. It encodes CASSGLRVNEQFF.